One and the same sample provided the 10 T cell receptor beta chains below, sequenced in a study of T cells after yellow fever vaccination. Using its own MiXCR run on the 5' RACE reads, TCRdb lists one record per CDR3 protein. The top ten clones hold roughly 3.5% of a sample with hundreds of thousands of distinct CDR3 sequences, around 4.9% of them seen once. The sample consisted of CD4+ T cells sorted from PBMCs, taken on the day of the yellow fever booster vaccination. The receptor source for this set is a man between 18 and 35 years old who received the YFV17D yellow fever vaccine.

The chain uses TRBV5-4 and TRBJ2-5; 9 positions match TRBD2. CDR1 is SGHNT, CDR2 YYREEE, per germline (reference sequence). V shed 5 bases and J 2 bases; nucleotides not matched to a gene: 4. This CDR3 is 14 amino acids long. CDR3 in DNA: TGTGCCAGCAGGCTTAGCGGGGGACAAGAGACCCAGTACTTC. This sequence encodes CASRLSGGQETQYF.

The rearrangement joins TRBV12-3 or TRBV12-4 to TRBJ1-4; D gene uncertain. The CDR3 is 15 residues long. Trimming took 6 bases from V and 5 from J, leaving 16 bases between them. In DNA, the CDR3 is TGTGCCAGCAGAGTAGGACGGACGAAAAATGAAAAACTGTTTTTT. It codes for CASRVGRTKNEKLFF.

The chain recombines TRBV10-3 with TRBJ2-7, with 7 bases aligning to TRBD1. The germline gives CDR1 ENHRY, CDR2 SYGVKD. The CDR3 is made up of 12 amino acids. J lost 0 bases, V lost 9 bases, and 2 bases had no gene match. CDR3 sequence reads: CAITGDSYEQYF. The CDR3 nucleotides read TGTGCCATTACAGGGGACTCCTACGAGCAGTACTTC.

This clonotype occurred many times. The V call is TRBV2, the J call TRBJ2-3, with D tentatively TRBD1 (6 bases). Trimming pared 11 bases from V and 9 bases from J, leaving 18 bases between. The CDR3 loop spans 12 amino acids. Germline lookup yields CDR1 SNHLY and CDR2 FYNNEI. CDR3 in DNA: TGTGCCGGAGCGTACCTACAGGGCACGCAGTATTTT. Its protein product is CAGAYLQGTQYF.

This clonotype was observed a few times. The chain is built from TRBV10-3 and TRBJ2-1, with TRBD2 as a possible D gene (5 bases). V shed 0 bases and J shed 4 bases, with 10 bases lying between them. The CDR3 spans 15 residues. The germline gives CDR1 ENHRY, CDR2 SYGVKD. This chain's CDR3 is CAISESGGWYNEQFF. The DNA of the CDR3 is TGTGCCATCAGTGAGTCGGGCGGGTGGTACAATGAGCAGTTCTTC.

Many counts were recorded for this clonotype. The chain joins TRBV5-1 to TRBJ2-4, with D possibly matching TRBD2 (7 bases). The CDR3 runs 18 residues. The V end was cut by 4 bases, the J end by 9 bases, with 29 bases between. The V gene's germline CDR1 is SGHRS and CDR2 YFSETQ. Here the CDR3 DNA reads TGCGCCAGCAGCCAAGAGGCCTTGGCGGGCCGGAGGGGGGGCATTCAGTACTTC. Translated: CASSQEALAGRRGGIQYF.

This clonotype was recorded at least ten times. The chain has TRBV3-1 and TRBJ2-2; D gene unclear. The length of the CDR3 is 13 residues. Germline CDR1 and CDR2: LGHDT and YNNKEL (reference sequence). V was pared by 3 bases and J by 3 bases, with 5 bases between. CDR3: CASSQRYTGELFF. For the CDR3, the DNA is TGTGCCAGCAGCCAGCGGTACACCGGGGAGCTGTTTTTT. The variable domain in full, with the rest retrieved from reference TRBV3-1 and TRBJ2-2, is DTAVSQTPKYLVTQMGNDKSIKCEQNLGHDTMYWYKQDSKKFLKIMFSYNNKELIINETVPNRFSPKSPDKAHLNLHINSLELGDSAVYFCASSQRYTGELFFGEGSRLTVL.

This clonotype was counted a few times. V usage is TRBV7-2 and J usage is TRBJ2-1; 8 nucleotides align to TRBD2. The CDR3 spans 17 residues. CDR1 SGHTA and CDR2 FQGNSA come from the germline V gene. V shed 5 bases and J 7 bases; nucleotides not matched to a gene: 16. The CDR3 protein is CASSPISLAAEGNEQFF. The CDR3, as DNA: TGTGCCAGCAGCCCAATATCACTAGCGGCCGAAGGGAATGAGCAGTTCTTC.

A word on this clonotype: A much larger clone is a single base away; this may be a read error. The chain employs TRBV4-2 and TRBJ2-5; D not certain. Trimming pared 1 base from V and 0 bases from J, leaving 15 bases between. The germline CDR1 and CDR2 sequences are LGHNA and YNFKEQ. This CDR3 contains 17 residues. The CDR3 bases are TGTGCCAGCAGCCAAGTTGTAGCTACCGGGTACCAAGAGACCCAGTACTTC. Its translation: CASSQVVATGYQETQYF.

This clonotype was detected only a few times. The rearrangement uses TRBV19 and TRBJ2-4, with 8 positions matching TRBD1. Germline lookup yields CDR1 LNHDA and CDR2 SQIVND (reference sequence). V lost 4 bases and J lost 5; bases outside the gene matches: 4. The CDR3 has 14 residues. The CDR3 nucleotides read TGTGCCAGTAGTACGGGACAGGCCGAAAACATTCAGTACTTC. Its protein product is CASSTGQAENIQYF.